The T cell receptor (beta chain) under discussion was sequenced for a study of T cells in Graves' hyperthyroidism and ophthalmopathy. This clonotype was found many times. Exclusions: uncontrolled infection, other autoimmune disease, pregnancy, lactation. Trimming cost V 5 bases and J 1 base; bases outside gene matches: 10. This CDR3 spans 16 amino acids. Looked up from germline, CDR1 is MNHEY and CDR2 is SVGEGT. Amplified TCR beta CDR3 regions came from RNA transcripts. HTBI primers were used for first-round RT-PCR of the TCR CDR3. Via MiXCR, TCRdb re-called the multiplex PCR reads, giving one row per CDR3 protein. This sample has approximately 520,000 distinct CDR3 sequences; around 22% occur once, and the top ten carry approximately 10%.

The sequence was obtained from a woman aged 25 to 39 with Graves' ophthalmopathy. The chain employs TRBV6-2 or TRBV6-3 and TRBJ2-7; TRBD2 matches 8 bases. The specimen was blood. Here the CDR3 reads CASSHAGTSFSYEQYF. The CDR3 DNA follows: TGTGCCAGCAGTCACGCCGGGACTAGTTTTTCCTACGAGCAGTACTTC.